This T cell receptor beta chain was documented in a study of T cell responses to AZD1222 COVID-19 vaccine (dated by TCRdb to about 2021). In the study overall: Because spike-specific TCR depth and breadth did not differ between the two schedules, AZD1222 recipients who got a second dose at roughly 4 weeks were pooled with those who got a second dose at roughly 12 weeks. A total of around 240 trial participants underwent TCR sequencing, of whom about 210 received two doses of AZD1222 and about 26 received two doses of the MenACWY control vaccine. Trial participants were enrolled into age subgroups of 18-55, 56-69 and 70-plus years, which contained about 160, 30 and 59 TCR-sequenced participants, respectively.

The investigation overall reported the following: Participants were mostly white British, with more females than males. The authors suggested clonal diversity may have been underestimated. Conclusions about previously exposed vaccinees are limited, since just five to seven AZD1222 recipients were seropositive for SARS-CoV-2 at baseline. A significant rise in spike-specific TCR breadth and depth was observed after two AZD1222 doses relative to day 0 and relative to MenACWY recipients. Because no day 14 peak-response samples were available, repertoires were characterized only after the peak T cell response. The vaccine-associated CD4 TCRs covered the entire spike protein, and the dominant responses fell in regions 160-218 and 743-854. The 56-69-year group was small, and its depth increase did not reach significance, likely because of low power. Nearly half of unique spike-specific TCRs reportedly recognized epitopes outside regions mutated in the B.1.351 and B.1.1.7 variants.

About this clone itself: There is no known antigen for this receptor. Base-call qualities are not available, and no considerably larger clone is one nucleotide away.

The CDR3 regions of human TCRbeta chains were subjected to immunosequencing. On the authors' methods: TCRs in the repertoires were compared against a reference library of SARS-CoV-2-specific TCRs that had been generated with the MIRA antigen-specificity platform. Breadth was defined as the fraction of unique TCRs that were SARS-CoV-2-associated. Depth was defined as the fraction of total T cells that were SARS-CoV-2-associated. Using the MIRA data, each spike-specific TCR was assigned both to the spike region to which the TCR was reactive and to a CD4 or CD8 class. Log10-transformed breadth and depth values were compared by one-way ANOVA with Sidak's multiple comparisons tests. TCRdb mirrors the immuneACCESS table, restricted to in-frame sequences. Some clones are absent from its copies; in checked studies, under half trace to an unresolved V gene, and the reason for the others is unknown. That table gives V, J and clone size, and the DNA gave D and trimming. Counted in this sample were over 95,000 clones; approximately 94% of them appeared once. Of the sample, 10% to 15% falls within the top ten clones.

The CDR3 starts with the cysteine, ends with the phenylalanine, and has 17 residues. This entry keeps only the CDR3 DNA: 51 bases, framed from base 1. CDR1 and CDR2 were assigned from the germline V gene as SQVTM and ANQGSEA. Relative to germline, V is 1 base shorter and J is 1 base shorter, with 20 bases between their ends. The time point label corresponds to: baseline before first vaccination. The vaccinee samples were drawn from two UK trials, COV001 and COV002, one of which was a single-blind randomized controlled phase 2/3 trial testing AZD1222 (ChAdOx1 nCoV-19) in healthy adults. Trial participant PBMC samples were collected at day 0 and day 28 after the second dose for TCRbeta chain sequencing.

Rearrangement joined TRBV29-1 to TRBJ2-7, and possibly TRBD1, on 6 matching bases. This sequence originates from an adult in good health. The source was peripheral blood, collected on day 0 of AZD1222 vaccination. The CDR3 here reads CSVEVYRGRGSSYEQYF. The nucleotides are TGCAGCGTTGAAGTCTATAGGGGCAGGGGCTCATCCTACGAGCAGTACTTC.